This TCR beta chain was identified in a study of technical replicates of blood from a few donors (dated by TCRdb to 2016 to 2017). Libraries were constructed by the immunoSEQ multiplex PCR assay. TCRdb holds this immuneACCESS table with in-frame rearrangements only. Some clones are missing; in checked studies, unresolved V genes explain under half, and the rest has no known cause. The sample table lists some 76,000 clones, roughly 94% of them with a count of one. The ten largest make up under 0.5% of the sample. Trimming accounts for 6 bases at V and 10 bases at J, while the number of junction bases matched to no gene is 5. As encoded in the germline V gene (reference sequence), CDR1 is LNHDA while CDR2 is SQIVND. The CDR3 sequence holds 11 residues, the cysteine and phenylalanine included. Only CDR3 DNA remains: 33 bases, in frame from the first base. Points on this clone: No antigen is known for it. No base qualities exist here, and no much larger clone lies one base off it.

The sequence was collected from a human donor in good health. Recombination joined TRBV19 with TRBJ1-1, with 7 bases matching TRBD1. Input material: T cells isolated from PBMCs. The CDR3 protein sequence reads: CASSLTGLAFF. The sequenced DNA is TGTGCCAGTAGCCTGACAGGGTTAGCTTTCTTT.